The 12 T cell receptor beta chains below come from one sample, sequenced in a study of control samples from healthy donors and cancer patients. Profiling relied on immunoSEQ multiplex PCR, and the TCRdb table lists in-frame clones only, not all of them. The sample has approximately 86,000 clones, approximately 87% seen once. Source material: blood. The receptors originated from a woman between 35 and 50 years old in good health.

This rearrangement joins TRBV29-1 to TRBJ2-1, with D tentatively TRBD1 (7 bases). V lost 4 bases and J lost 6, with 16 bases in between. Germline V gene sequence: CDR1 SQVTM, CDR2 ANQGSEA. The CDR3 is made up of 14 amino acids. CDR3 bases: TGCAGCGTTGGGGCAGGGGGACTTATCAATGAGCAGTTCTTC. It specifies CSVGAGGLINEQFF.

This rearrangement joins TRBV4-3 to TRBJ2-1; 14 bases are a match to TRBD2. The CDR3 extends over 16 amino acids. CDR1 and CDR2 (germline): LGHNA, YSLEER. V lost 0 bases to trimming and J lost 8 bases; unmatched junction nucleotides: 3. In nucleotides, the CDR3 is TGCGCCAGCAGCCAAGATGGGACTAGCGGGGGCTATGAGCAGTTCTTC. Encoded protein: CASSQDGTSGGYEQFF.

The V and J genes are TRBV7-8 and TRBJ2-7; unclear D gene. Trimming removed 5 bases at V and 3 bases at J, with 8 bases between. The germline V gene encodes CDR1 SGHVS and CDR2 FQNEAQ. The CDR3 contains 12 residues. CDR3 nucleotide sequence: TGTGCCAGCAGCGCTGAGGTCTACGAGCAGTACTTC. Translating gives CASSAEVYEQYF.

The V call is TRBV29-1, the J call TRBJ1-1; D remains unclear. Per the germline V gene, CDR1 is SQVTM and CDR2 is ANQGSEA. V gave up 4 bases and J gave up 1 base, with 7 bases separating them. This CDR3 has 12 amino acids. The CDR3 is CSVARENTEAFF. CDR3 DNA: TGCAGCGTTGCGAGGGAGAACACTGAAGCTTTCTTT.

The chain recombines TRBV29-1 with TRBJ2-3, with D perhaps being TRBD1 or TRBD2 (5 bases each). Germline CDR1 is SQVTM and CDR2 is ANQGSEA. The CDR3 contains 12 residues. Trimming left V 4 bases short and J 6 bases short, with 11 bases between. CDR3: CSVGDGRDTQYF. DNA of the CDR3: TGCAGCGTTGGGGACGGAAGGGATACGCAGTATTTT.

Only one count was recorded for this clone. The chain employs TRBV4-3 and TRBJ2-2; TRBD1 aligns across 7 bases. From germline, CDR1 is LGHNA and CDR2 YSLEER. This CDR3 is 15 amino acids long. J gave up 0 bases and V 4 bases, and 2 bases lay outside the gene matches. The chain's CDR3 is CASSPGTANTGELFF. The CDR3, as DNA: TGCGCCAGCAGCCCCGGGACAGCGAACACCGGGGAGCTGTTTTTT.

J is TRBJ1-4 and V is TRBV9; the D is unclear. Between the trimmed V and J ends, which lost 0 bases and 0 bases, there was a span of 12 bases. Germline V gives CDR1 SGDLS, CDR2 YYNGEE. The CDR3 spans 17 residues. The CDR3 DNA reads TGTGCCAGCAGCGTAGGGAGAACTGAGGCAACTAATGAAAAACTGTTTTTT. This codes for CASSVGRTEATNEKLFF.

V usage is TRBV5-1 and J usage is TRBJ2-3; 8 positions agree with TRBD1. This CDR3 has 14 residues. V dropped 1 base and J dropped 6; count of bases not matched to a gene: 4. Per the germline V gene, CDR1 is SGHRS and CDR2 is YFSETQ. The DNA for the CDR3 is TGCGCCAGCAGCTTGACAGGGGGTGACGATACGCAGTATTTT. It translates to CASSLTGGDDTQYF.

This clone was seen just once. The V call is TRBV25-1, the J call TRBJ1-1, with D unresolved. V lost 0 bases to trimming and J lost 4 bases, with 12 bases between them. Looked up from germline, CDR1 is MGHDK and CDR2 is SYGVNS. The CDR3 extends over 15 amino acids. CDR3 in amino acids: CASSEYEGSGTEAFF. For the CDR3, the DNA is TGTGCCAGCAGTGAATACGAGGGTTCCGGCACTGAAGCTTTCTTT.

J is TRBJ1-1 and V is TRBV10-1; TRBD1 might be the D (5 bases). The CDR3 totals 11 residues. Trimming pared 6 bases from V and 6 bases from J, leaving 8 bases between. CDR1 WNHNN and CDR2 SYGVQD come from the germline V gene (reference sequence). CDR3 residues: CASRGDAEAFF. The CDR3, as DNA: TGCGCCAGCAGGGGGGATGCTGAAGCTTTCTTT.

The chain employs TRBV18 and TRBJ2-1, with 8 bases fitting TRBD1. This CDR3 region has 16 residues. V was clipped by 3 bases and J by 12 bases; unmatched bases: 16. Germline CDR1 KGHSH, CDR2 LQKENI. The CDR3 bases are TGTGCCAGCTCACCCCAGTCCACTTCAGGGGGCCTAAGGCAGTTCTTC. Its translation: CASSPQSTSGGLRQFF.

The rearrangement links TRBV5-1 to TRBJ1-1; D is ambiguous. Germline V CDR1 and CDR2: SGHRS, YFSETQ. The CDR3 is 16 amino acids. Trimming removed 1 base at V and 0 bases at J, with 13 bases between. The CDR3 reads CASSLSQNTVNTEAFF. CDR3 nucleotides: TGCGCCAGCAGCTTGAGTCAAAATACAGTGAACACTGAAGCTTTCTTT.